The clone carrying this T cell receptor (beta chain) came up many times. The antigen remains undetermined. The entry originates in a study of T cell repertoires in cytomegalovirus infection. As for the study in general: Evidence of both CMV infection and a matching HLA type came from public TCR beta signatures.

TCRdb re-derived calls from the reads in MiXCR, one entry per CDR3 protein. The sample gives under 450,000 distinct CDR3 sequences, 34% of which show up once; roughly 13% is in the top ten. With 8 bases clipped from V and 0 bases from J, the junction kept 10 bases outside the gene matches. This CDR3 is 16 amino acids long. CDR1 SGHTA and CDR2 FQGNSA come from the germline V gene. The TCR was taken from a human donor in good health (CMV status not recorded). Some clones in this sample may be carry-over from other donors' samples. The specimen was cultured PBMCs, collected from culture after CMV antigen stimulation. The chain recombines TRBV7-2 with TRBJ2-1; 7 bases line up with TRBD2. In nucleotides, the CDR3 is TGTGCCAGCTCAGGGAGGGGAACAAGCTCCTACAATGAGCAGTTCTTC. It encodes CASSGRGTSSYNEQFF.